The clone carrying this T cell receptor beta chain was detected only a few times. At one of its ends the junction is not consistent with the germline gene, which may arise from a read error. TCRdb independently ran MiXCR on the 5' RACE reads; one entry per CDR3 protein. The sample includes some 100,000 distinct CDR3 sequences, about 7.7% of them seen just once. This specimen comes from a study of CD8 T cells in ankylosing spondylitis. This CDR3 contains 19 residues. CDR1 DFQATT and CDR2 SNEGSKA come from the germline V gene (reference sequence). This sequence was found in a male donor with ankylosing spondylitis or in good health (not recorded which). Input material: blood, either unsorted or a sorted T cell fraction (not recorded which). The V call is TRBV20-1, the J call TRBJ2-1; 13 bases match TRBD2. CDR3 coding DNA: TGCTGTGCTAGAGAGGCGGGACTAGCGGGACCCGGCTCCAGGATGGAGCAGTTCTTC. Amino acids: CCAREAGLAGPGSRMEQFF.